A selection of T cell receptor beta chains follows, all from one sample in a study of cytomegalovirus exposure and HLA in healthy donors. The table came from immunoSEQ multiplex PCR; TCRdb's copy has only in-frame clones and leaves some out. This repertoire shows over 150,000 clones, around 68% found once; its top ten account for roughly 1.4%. Sequenced sample: PBMCs. The receptors derive from a man aged 45-60 years in good health and CMV-seronegative. CDR3s include the opening cysteine and the closing phenylalanine or tryptophan. D genes are given only for firm matches. Clone size appears in some rows only: once, few, many, or a class for an expanded clone.

v_gene: TRBV7-9
abundance: .
d_gene: TRBD1
j_gene: TRBJ2-3
CDR3nt: TGTGCCAGCAGCCCATGGACAGGCTTAACAGATACGCAGTATTTT
CDR3aa: CASSPWTGLTDTQYF

v_gene: TRBV5-1
abundance: .
d_gene: .
j_gene: TRBJ1-2
CDR3nt: TGCGCCAGCAGCTTGGACAGGCTAGGCTATGGCTACACCTTC
CDR3aa: CASSLDRLGYGYTF

v_gene: TRBV4-3
abundance: .
d_gene: TRBD2
j_gene: TRBJ2-3
CDR3nt: TGCGCCAGCAGCCCCGGGGTAGCGGGGGGGCAAACAGATACGCAGTATTTT
CDR3aa: CASSPGVAGGQTDTQYF

v_gene: TRBV4-3
abundance: .
d_gene: TRBD2
j_gene: TRBJ2-2
CDR3nt: TGCGCCAGCAGCCAAGAAGCGGGGGGCGGCGCCGGGGAGCTGTTTTTT
CDR3aa: CASSQEAGGGAGELFF

v_gene: TRBV7-8
abundance: .
d_gene: TRBD2
j_gene: TRBJ2-3
CDR3nt: TGTGCCAGCAGCCCGCTAGCGGGGGTAGCAGATACGCAGTATTTT
CDR3aa: CASSPLAGVADTQYF

v_gene: TRBV6-1
abundance: .
d_gene: .
j_gene: TRBJ2-2
CDR3nt: TGTGCCAGCAGTGTACAAATGAAGAACACCGGGGAGCTGTTTTTT
CDR3aa: CASSVQMKNTGELFF

v_gene: TRBV7-9
abundance: .
d_gene: .
j_gene: TRBJ2-5
CDR3nt: TGTGCCAGCGCGACAGGCCGGGGCCCTAAAGAGACCCAGTACTTC
CDR3aa: CASATGRGPKETQYF

v_gene: TRBV6-6
abundance: .
d_gene: .
j_gene: TRBJ2-3
CDR3nt: TGTGCCAGCAGTTTGTGGACATCCACAGATACGCAGTATTTT
CDR3aa: CASSLWTSTDTQYF

v_gene: TRBV5-4
abundance: .
d_gene: TRBD2
j_gene: TRBJ2-7
CDR3nt: TGTGCCAGCAGCTTCCTAGGCGGGGGGGCGAAAGAGCAGTACTTC
CDR3aa: CASSFLGGGAKEQYF

v_gene: TRBV6-9
abundance: .
d_gene: .
j_gene: TRBJ2-2
CDR3nt: TGTGCCAGCACCTACGCGGGGCCGCGGACCGGGGGGCTGTTTTTT
CDR3aa: CASTYAGPRTGGLFF

v_gene: TRBV7-6
abundance: .
d_gene: TRBD2
j_gene: TRBJ2-5
CDR3nt: TGTGCCAGCAGCTCTGGACTAGCGGGGGGGCAAGAGACCCAGTACTTC
CDR3aa: CASSSGLAGGQETQYF

v_gene: TRBV27
abundance: .
d_gene: .
j_gene: TRBJ2-2
CDR3nt: TGTGCCAGCGGGCTCCAGGGATACACCGGGGAGCTGTTTTTT
CDR3aa: CASGLQGYTGELFF

v_gene: TRBV10-3
abundance: .
d_gene: .
j_gene: TRBJ1-1
CDR3nt: TGTGCCATCAGTGAGAAACAGGTCATGACTGAAGCTTTCTTT
CDR3aa: CAISEKQVMTEAFF

v_gene: TRBV6-5
abundance: .
d_gene: .
j_gene: TRBJ1-2
CDR3nt: TGTGCCAGCACTGCTCTGGGGGTGGCAGGGGATGGCTACACCTTC
CDR3aa: CASTALGVAGDGYTF

v_gene: TRBV11-2
abundance: .
d_gene: TRBD2
j_gene: TRBJ2-1
CDR3nt: TGTGCCAGCAGTAAGCTTCTAGCGGGGGGGCGCAATGAGCAGTTCTTC
CDR3aa: CASSKLLAGGRNEQFF

v_gene: TRBV5-1
abundance: .
d_gene: TRBD1
j_gene: TRBJ2-7
CDR3nt: TGCGCCAGCAGCTTGGGAGTTGGACAGGGGGCCTACGAGCAGTACTTC
CDR3aa: CASSLGVGQGAYEQYF

v_gene: TRBV7-9
abundance: .
d_gene: .
j_gene: TRBJ2-3
CDR3nt: TGTGCCAGCGCACTAGCAGGCAGCACAGATACGCAGTATTTT
CDR3aa: CASALAGSTDTQYF

v_gene: TRBV7-9
abundance: once
d_gene: TRBD2
j_gene: TRBJ2-5
CDR3nt: TGTTCCAGCAGTCTAGCGGGGGAGACCCAGTACTTC
CDR3aa: CSSSLAGETQYF

v_gene: TRBV28
abundance: once
d_gene: TRBD1
j_gene: TRBJ1-5
CDR3nt: TGTGCCTCCGGGACAGGGAGCAATCAGCCCCAGCATTTT
CDR3aa: CASGTGSNQPQHF

v_gene: TRBV9
abundance: many
d_gene: TRBD1
j_gene: TRBJ2-7
CDR3nt: TGTGCCAGCAGCCCAACCCCCAGGGGGGGTGTGACAGGGGGGTCCTACGAGCAGTACTTC
CDR3aa: CASSPTPRGGVTGGSYEQYF

v_gene: TRBV6-1
abundance: few
d_gene: .
j_gene: TRBJ1-1
CDR3nt: TGTGCCAGCAGTGCTCCCCTGAACACTGAAGCTTTCTTT
CDR3aa: CASSAPLNTEAFF

v_gene: TRBV2
abundance: .
d_gene: .
j_gene: TRBJ2-4
CDR3nt: TGTGCCAGCAGTGAAGGCCCCCACATAGCCAAAAACATTCAGTACTTC
CDR3aa: CASSEGPHIAKNIQYF

v_gene: TRBV6-6
abundance: .
d_gene: .
j_gene: TRBJ2-2
CDR3nt: TGTGCCAGCAGTTCTTCACAGAACACCGGGGAGCTGTTTTTT
CDR3aa: CASSSSQNTGELFF

v_gene: TRBV6-1
abundance: .
d_gene: .
j_gene: TRBJ2-7
CDR3nt: TGTGCCAGCAGTCTTTCGGGGGTAAACGAGCAGTACTTC
CDR3aa: CASSLSGVNEQYF

v_gene: TRBV9
abundance: .
d_gene: .
j_gene: TRBJ1-5
CDR3nt: TGTGCCAGCAGCGTGACGGGAGGCAATCAGCCCCAGCATTTT
CDR3aa: CASSVTGGNQPQHF

v_gene: TRBV4-2
abundance: .
d_gene: .
j_gene: TRBJ1-4
CDR3nt: TGTGCCAGCAGCTCCTCGGTGGGAGCAACTAATGAAAAACTGTTTTTT
CDR3aa: CASSSSVGATNEKLFF

v_gene: TRBV12-2
abundance: .
d_gene: .
j_gene: TRBJ1-1
CDR3nt: TGTGCAAGTCGATTTCTGACACAGGGAGACACTGAAGCTTTCTTT
CDR3aa: CASRFLTQGDTEAFF

v_gene: TRBV13
abundance: .
d_gene: TRBD1
j_gene: TRBJ2-1
CDR3nt: TGTGCCAGCAGCCCAGTTCCTTTCTCCGGGACAGGTGAAAATGAGCAGTTCTTC
CDR3aa: CASSPVPFSGTGENEQFF

v_gene: TRBV5-4
abundance: .
d_gene: .
j_gene: TRBJ2-2
CDR3nt: TGTGCCAGCAGCTTTATGTCGGGGAACACCGGGGAGCTGTTTTTT
CDR3aa: CASSFMSGNTGELFF

v_gene: TRBV28
abundance: .
d_gene: .
j_gene: TRBJ1-1
CDR3nt: TGTGCCAGCAAACTCACCCTAGGTACGAACACTGAAGCTTTCTTT
CDR3aa: CASKLTLGTNTEAFF

v_gene: TRBV5-1
abundance: .
d_gene: TRBD2
j_gene: TRBJ2-1
CDR3nt: TGCGCCAGCAGCTCGGGACTAGAATTGAATGAGCAGTTCTTC
CDR3aa: CASSSGLELNEQFF

v_gene: TRBV27
abundance: .
d_gene: .
j_gene: TRBJ1-2
CDR3nt: TGTGCCAGCAGTGCCTTAGGGGTCGCGTCAGATGGCTACACCTTC
CDR3aa: CASSALGVASDGYTF

v_gene: TRBV6-1
abundance: few
d_gene: .
j_gene: TRBJ2-1
CDR3nt: TGTGCCATCAGGGCCGGGAAACTGAGGAATGAGCAGTTCTTC
CDR3aa: CAIRAGKLRNEQFF

v_gene: TRBV19
abundance: .
d_gene: TRBD2
j_gene: TRBJ2-2
CDR3nt: TGTGCCAGTAAGAATTTGCTAGCGGGGGACCCGAACACCGGGGAGCTGTTTTTT
CDR3aa: CASKNLLAGDPNTGELFF

v_gene: TRBV28
abundance: .
d_gene: TRBD1
j_gene: TRBJ1-1
CDR3nt: TGTGCCAGCAGTTTATCACCATATAGGGACAGGGAAACTGAAGCTTTCTTT
CDR3aa: CASSLSPYRDRETEAFF

v_gene: TRBV7-2
abundance: .
d_gene: .
j_gene: TRBJ2-1
CDR3nt: TGTGCCAGCAGCTTAGCGAGGAGTAATGAGCAGTTCTTC
CDR3aa: CASSLARSNEQFF

v_gene: TRBV15
abundance: .
d_gene: .
j_gene: TRBJ1-5
CDR3nt: TGTGCCACCAGCAGAGATTCCCGCGGAGATCAGCCCCAGCATTTT
CDR3aa: CATSRDSRGDQPQHF

v_gene: TRBV5-1
abundance: .
d_gene: .
j_gene: TRBJ1-4
CDR3nt: TGCGCCAGCAGCTCTGGCGGACTGGGTGAAAAACTGTTTTTT
CDR3aa: CASSSGGLGEKLFF

v_gene: TRBV7-9
abundance: few
d_gene: TRBD1
j_gene: TRBJ1-1
CDR3nt: TGTGCCAGCAGCTCAGGACAGGGCACTGAAGCTTTCTTT
CDR3aa: CASSSGQGTEAFF